The rows below give T cell receptor beta chains drawn from one sample of a study of blood T cell repertoires in COVID-19. TCRdb keeps only in-frame clones here, not all; method: immunoSEQ multiplex PCR. There are around 300,000 clones in the sample; roughly nine tenths occur only once, and 2% to 2.5% lies in the top ten. Material for sequencing was peripheral blood. These receptors originate from a man between 45 and 60 years old with acute or convalescent COVID-19. Both conserved end residues are part of each CDR3. The D gene is left open where the match is weak. Clone size is stated in some rows and not others, as once, few, many or a class when expanded.

-	TRBV18	-	14	TRBJ2-7	CASSPRGGTNEQYF	TGTGCCAGCTCACCAAGGGGAGGGACAAACGAGCAGTACTTC
once	TRBV14	-	15	TRBJ1-6	CASSQSVAINSPLHF	TGTGCCAGCAGCCAATCGGTAGCGATTAATTCACCCCTCCACTTT
-	TRBV9	TRBD2	16	TRBJ2-2	CASSPRLAANTGELFF	TGTGCCAGCAGCCCCAGACTAGCGGCGAACACCGGGGAGCTGTTTTTT
-	TRBV7-7	-	13	TRBJ1-5	CASSRGLGQPQHF	TGTGCTAGCAGCAGGGGTTTAGGTCAGCCCCAGCATTTT
-	TRBV11-2	-	16	TRBJ2-7	CASSIPQGPSSYEQYF	TGTGCCAGCAGCATACCGCAGGGTCCCAGCTCCTACGAGCAGTACTTC
-	TRBV2	-	15	TRBJ2-5	CASSEALGRKETQYF	TGTGCCAGCAGTGAAGCGCTGGGGCGAAAAGAGACCCAGTACTTC
-	TRBV29-1	-	14	TRBJ2-5	CSAARGLAAETQYF	TGCAGCGCCGCCAGGGGTCTAGCGGCAGAGACCCAGTACTTC
-	TRBV18	-	14	TRBJ1-4	CASSPTVANEKLFF	TGTGCCAGCTCACCAACGGTGGCTAATGAAAAACTGTTTTTT
-	TRBV19	TRBD1	15	TRBJ2-1	CASRTGGAGYNEQFF	TGTGCCAGTAGAACAGGGGGCGCGGGCTACAATGAGCAGTTCTTC
-	TRBV11-2	TRBD2	17	TRBJ2-1	CASSLMLAGGMGNEQFF	TGTGCCAGCAGCTTAATGCTAGCGGGGGGTATGGGAAATGAGCAGTTCTTC
-	TRBV19	-	12	TRBJ2-2	CASEGESGELFF	TGTGCCAGCGAGGGGGAGTCTGGGGAGCTGTTTTTT
few	TRBV2	TRBD1	12	TRBJ1-1	CASERTGGMAFF	TGTGCCAGCGAAAGGACAGGGGGCATGGCTTTCTTT
few	TRBV5-1	TRBD2	13	TRBJ2-7	CASSQSGGGEQYF	TGCGCCAGCAGCCAAAGCGGGGGAGGCGAGCAGTACTTC
-	TRBV5-1	TRBD2	14	TRBJ2-3	CASSLGQGGDTQYF	TGCGCCAGCAGCTTGGGTCAGGGAGGGGATACGCAGTATTTT
-	TRBV19	-	15	TRBJ1-2	CASSNRARVYYGYTF	TGTGCCAGTAGTAACAGGGCCAGGGTATACTATGGCTACACCTTC
-	TRBV24-1	-	12	TRBJ1-2	CATSDQRYGYTF	TGTGCCACCAGTGATCAACGGTATGGCTACACCTTC
-	TRBV20-1	TRBD1	13	TRBJ1-2	CSASVQGSGGYTF	TGCAGTGCTAGTGTACAGGGGTCTGGTGGCTACACCTTC
-	TRBV5-1	TRBD2	15	TRBJ2-3	CASSLGLAGVDTQYF	TGCGCCAGCAGCTTAGGACTAGCGGGGGTAGATACGCAGTATTTT
-	TRBV5-4	TRBD2	16	TRBJ2-3	CASTLDGGVGTDTQYF	TGTGCCAGCACCCTTGACGGGGGGGTCGGCACAGATACGCAGTATTTT
once	TRBV2	-	18	TRBJ1-6	CASSREGPASSYNSPLHF	TGTGCCAGCAGTAGGGAGGGGCCCGCCAGCTCCTATAATTCACCCCTCCACTTT
-	TRBV7-2	-	12	TRBJ1-2	CASSLAAYGYTF	TGTGCCAGCAGCTTAGCGGCCTATGGCTACACCTTC
-	TRBV19	TRBD1	13	TRBJ2-7	CASRLDRASEQYF	TGTGCCAGTAGGCTGGACAGGGCGAGCGAGCAGTACTTC
-	TRBV4-1	-	15	TRBJ1-4	CASSQGPDSNEKLFF	TGCGCCAGCAGCCAAGGGCCAGACTCTAATGAAAAACTGTTTTTT
once	TRBV5-4	-	14	TRBJ2-3	CASSSRGSADTQYF	TGTGCCAGCAGCTCCAGGGGTTCCGCAGATACGCAGTATTTT
-	TRBV6-5	-	15	TRBJ1-6	CASSYRGSYNSPLHF	TGTGCCAGCAGTTATCGAGGTTCCTATAATTCACCCCTCCACTTT
-	TRBV30	-	15	TRBJ1-6	CAWTELGSYNSPLHF	TGTGCCTGGACCGAGCTAGGCTCCTATAATTCACCCCTCCACTTT
-	TRBV2	TRBD1	15	TRBJ2-3	CASSASTGSTDTQYF	TGTGCCAGCAGTGCATCGACAGGGAGCACAGATACGCAGTATTTT
-	TRBV7-9	-	16	TRBJ2-7	CASSPAQGLSSYEQYF	TGTGCCAGCAGCCCCGCCCAGGGGCTGAGCTCCTACGAGCAGTACTTC
-	TRBV10-3	-	14	TRBJ2-7	CAISDLGASYEQYF	TGTGCCATCAGTGATTTGGGGGCCTCCTACGAGCAGTACTTC
-	TRBV5-5	TRBD1	15	TRBJ2-7	CASSPTGGASYEQYF	TGTGCCAGCAGCCCTACAGGGGGCGCTTCCTACGAGCAGTACTTC
-	TRBV3-1/TRBV3-2	-	14	TRBJ1-6	CASSQSSYNSPLHF	TGTGCCAGCAGCCAGAGCTCCTATAATTCACCCCTCCACTTT
-	TRBV30	-	12	TRBJ1-2	CAWTGTAGGYTF	TGTGCCTGGACCGGGACCGCGGGAGGCTACACCTTC
-	TRBV4-1	TRBD1	16	TRBJ2-2	CASSQVGQGVTGELFF	TGCGCCAGCAGCCAAGTTGGACAGGGGGTCACCGGGGAGCTGTTTTTT
-	TRBV3-1/TRBV3-2	-	15	TRBJ2-3	CASSPRGAAPGTQYF	TGTGCCAGCAGCCCTCGGGGGGCGGCCCCCGGTACGCAGTATTTT
-	TRBV3-1/TRBV3-2	-	14	TRBJ1-2	CASSQGNLLGGYTF	TGTGCCAGCAGCCAAGGAAATCTGCTAGGTGGCTACACCTTC
-	TRBV18	-	17	TRBJ2-2	CASSPFRVGEVPGELFF	TGTGCCAGCTCACCCTTCCGGGTTGGTGAGGTACCCGGGGAGCTGTTTTTT
-	TRBV4-2	-	17	TRBJ2-3	CASSQDGLKPSTDTQYF	TGTGCCAGCAGCCAAGATGGGCTCAAACCTAGCACAGATACGCAGTATTTT
-	TRBV5-4	-	15	TRBJ2-2	CASSSPTGYTGELFF	TGTGCCAGCAGCTCACCCACAGGGTATACCGGGGAGCTGTTTTTT
-	TRBV5-8	TRBD1	15	TRBJ1-2	CASSHRSTGNYGYTF	TGTGCCAGCAGCCACCGGTCGACAGGGAACTATGGCTACACCTTC
-	TRBV25-1	-	13	TRBJ2-7	CASNRDSTYEQYF	TGTGCCAGCAACCGAGACAGTACCTACGAGCAGTACTTC
-	TRBV6-2/TRBV6-3	TRBD1	17	TRBJ1-6	CASSYAGTEGLGSPLHF	TGTGCCAGCAGTTACGCCGGGACAGAGGGTCTGGGATCACCCCTCCACTTT
-	TRBV10-3	-	13	TRBJ1-2	CAISVGGLEGYTF	TGTGCCATCAGTGTTGGAGGTCTGGAGGGCTACACCTTC
-	TRBV5-1	TRBD1	13	TRBJ1-1	CASSLARDREAFF	TGCGCCAGCAGCTTGGCCAGGGACAGGGAAGCTTTCTTT
-	TRBV19	-	14	TRBJ1-4	CASSTAGLYEKLFF	TGTGCCAGTAGTACGGCAGGGTTATATGAAAAACTGTTTTTT